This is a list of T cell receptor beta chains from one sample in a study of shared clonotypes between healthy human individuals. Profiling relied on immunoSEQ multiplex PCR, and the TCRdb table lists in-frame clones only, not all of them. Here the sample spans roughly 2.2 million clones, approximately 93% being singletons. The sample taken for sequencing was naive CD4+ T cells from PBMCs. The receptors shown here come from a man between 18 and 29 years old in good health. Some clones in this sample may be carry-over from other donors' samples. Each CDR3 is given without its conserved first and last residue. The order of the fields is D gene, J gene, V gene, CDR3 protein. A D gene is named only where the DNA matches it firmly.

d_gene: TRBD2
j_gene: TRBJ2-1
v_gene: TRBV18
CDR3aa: ASSPYGTSAYNEQF

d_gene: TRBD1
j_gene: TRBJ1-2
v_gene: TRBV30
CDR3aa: AWSGPQGAVGGYT

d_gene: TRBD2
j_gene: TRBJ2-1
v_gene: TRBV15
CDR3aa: ATSRAWASGYNEQF

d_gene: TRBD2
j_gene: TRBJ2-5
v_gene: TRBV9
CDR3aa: ASSVTGLVYETQY

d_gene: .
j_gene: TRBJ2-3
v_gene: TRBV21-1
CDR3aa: ASSKDLPELAGGPETDTQY

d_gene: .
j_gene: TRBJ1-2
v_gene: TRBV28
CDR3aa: ASSLGAGGYT

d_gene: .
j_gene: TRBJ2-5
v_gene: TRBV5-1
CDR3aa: ASSLQETQY

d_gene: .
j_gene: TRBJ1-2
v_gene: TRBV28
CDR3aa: ASSTNPGQGGGYT

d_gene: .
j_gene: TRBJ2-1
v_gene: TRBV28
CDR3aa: ASRSPGAYNEQF

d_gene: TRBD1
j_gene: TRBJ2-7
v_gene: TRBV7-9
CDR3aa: ASSFRQGRLAGEQY

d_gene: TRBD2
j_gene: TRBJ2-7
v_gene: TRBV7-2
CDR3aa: ASSLNSGNYEQY

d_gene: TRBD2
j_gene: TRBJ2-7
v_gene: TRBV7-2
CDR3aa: ASSLAASGRIYEQY

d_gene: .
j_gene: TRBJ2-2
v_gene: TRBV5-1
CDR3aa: ASRRGGITNTGELF

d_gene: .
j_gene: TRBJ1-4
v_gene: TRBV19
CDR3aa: ASSIFDGYSNEKLF

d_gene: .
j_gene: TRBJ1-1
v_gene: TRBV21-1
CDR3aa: ASSKGPNTEAF

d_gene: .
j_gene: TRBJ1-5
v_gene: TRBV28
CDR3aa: ASSSPPNQPQH

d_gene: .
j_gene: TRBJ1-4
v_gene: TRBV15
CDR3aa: ATSTGGSNEKLF

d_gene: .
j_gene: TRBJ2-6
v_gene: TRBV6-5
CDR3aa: GSRLSGANVLT

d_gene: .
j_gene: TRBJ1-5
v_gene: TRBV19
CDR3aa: ASSPWTNAIFFSGNQPQH

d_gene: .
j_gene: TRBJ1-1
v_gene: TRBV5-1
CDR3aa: ASSDQVHTEAF

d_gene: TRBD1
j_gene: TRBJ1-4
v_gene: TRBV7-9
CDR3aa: ASSFLRTGTVEKLF

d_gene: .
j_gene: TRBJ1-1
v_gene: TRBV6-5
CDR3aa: ASSKQGLDTEAF